What follows is one T cell receptor beta chain and its context. The trim removed 1 base at V and 1 base at J, leaving 6 bases unmatched. CDR1 is LNHDA and CDR2 is SQIVND in the germline V gene (reference sequence). This CDR3 spans 17 amino acids. Treatment of the sample: randomized to nivolumab then ipilimumab (arm A) or the reverse (arm B). This entry is derived from a study of sequential checkpoint blockade in melanoma. The table came from immunoSEQ multiplex PCR; TCRdb's copy has only in-frame clones and leaves some out. The sample includes 10,000 to 15,000 clones, 20% to 30% of them seen just once.

This TCR came from a human donor with melanoma. J is TRBJ2-3 and V is TRBV19, with 9 bases aligning to TRBD2. Sequenced here: tumor tissue (inferred from file names), sampled from a patient given nivolumab and ipilimumab in sequence. CDR3 in amino acids: CASSIGASGARTDTQYF. Here the CDR3 DNA reads TGTGCCAGTAGTATAGGGGCTAGCGGGGCTCGCACAGATACGCAGTATTTT.